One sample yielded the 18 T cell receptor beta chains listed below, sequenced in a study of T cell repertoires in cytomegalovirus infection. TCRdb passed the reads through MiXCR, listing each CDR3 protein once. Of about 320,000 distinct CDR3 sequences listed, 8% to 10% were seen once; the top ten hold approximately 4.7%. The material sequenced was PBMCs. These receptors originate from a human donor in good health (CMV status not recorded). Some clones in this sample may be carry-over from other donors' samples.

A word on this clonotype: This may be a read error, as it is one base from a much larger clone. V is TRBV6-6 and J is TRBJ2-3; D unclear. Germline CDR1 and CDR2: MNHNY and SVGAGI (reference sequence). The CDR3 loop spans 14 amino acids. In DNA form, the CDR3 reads TGTGTCAGCTCCTGGACGAGCCACACAGATACGCAGTATTTT. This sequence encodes CVSSWTSHTDTQYF.

CDR3 protein: CASSYTGTVYEQYF. CDR3 nucleotide sequence: TGTGCCAGCAGCTATACCGGGACAGTCTACGAGCAGTACTTC. The rearrangement links TRBV7-9 to TRBJ2-7; 7 bases are a match to TRBD1. Germline V CDR1 and CDR2: SEHNR, FQNEAQ (reference sequence). This CDR3 has 14 residues. Trimming removed 4 bases from V and 3 bases from J; junction bases left unmatched: 6.

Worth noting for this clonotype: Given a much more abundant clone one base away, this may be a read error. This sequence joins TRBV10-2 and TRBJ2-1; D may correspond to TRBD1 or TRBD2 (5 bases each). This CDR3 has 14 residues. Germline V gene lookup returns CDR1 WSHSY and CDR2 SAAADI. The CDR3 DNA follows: TGCGCCAGCAGTGGACGGGGCTCCTACGATGAGCAGTTCTTC. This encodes CASSGRGSYDEQFF.

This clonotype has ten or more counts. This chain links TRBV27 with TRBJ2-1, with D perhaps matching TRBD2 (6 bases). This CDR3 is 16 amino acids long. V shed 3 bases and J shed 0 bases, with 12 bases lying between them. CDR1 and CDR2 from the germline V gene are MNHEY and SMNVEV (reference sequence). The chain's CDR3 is CASSFTRGSSYNEQFF. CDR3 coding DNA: TGTGCCAGCAGTTTTACCCGGGGGAGCTCCTACAATGAGCAGTTCTTC.

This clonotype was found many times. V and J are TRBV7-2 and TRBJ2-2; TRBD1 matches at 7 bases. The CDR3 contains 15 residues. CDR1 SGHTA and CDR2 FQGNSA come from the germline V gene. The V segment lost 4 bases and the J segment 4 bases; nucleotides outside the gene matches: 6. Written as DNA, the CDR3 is TGTGCCAGCAGCTCGACAGGGTCGGGCACCGGGGAGCTGTTTTTT. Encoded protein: CASSSTGSGTGELFF. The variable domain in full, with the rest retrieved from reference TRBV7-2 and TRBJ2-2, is GAGVSQSPSNKVTEKGKDVELRCDPISGHTALYWYRQSLGQGLEFLIYFQGNSAPDKSGLPSDRFSAERTGGSVSTLTIQRTQQEDSAVYLCASSSTGSGTGELFFGEGSRLTVL.

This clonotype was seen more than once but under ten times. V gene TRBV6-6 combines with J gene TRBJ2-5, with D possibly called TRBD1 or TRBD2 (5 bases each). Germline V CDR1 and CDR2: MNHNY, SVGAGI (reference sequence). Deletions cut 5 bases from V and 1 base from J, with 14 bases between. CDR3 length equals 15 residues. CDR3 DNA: TGTGCCAGCAGTGATGGGGCAGCGGCCCAAGAGACCCAGTACTTC. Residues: CASSDGAAAQETQYF.

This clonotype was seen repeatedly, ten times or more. CDR3 region: CASSHGRGETQYF. The CDR3 nucleotides are TGTGCCAGCAGCCATGGGCGGGGGGAGACCCAGTACTTC. The chain uses TRBV7-2 and TRBJ2-5; TRBD2 matches at 7 bases. V lost 5 bases and J lost 5; bases outside the gene matches: 5. From germline, CDR1 is SGHTA and CDR2 FQGNSA. The CDR3 sequence is 13 residues long.

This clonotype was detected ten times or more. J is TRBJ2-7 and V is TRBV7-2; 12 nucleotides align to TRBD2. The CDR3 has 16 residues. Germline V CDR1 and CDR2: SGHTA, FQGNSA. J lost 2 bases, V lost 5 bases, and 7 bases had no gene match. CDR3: CASSRRLAGAPYEQYF. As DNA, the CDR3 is TGTGCCAGCAGCCGTAGACTAGCGGGAGCCCCCTACGAGCAGTACTTC.

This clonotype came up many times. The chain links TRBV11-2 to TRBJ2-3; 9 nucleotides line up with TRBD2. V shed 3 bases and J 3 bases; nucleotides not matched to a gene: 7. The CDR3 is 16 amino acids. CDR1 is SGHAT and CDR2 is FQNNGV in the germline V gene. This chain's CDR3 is CASSFSAGGQTDTQYF. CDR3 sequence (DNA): TGTGCCAGCAGCTTTTCGGCGGGAGGGCAGACAGATACGCAGTATTTT. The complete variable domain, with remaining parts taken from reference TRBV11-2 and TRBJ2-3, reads EAGVAQSPRYKIIEKRQSVAFWCNPISGHATLYWYQQILGQGPKLLIQFQNNGVVDDSQLPKDRFSAERLKGVDSTLKIQPAKLEDSAVYLCASSFSAGGQTDTQYFGPGTRLTVL.

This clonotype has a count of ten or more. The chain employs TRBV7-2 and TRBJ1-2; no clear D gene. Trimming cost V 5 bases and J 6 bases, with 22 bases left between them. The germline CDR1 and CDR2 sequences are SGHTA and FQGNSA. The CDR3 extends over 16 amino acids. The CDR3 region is CASSHPHEPRINGYTF. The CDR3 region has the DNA TGTGCCAGCAGCCACCCACATGAACCCCGAATTAATGGCTACACCTTC.

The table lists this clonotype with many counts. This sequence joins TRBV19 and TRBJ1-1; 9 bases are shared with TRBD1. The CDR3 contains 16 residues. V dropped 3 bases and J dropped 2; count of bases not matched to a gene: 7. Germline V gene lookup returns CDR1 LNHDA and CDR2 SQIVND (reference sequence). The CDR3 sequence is CASSITGTGYNTEAFF. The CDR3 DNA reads TGTGCCAGTAGTATCACCGGGACAGGGTACAACACTGAAGCTTTCTTT.

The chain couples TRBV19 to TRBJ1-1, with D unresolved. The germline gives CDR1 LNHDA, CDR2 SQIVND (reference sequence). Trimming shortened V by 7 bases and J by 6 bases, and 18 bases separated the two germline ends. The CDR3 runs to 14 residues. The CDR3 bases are TGTGCCAGTAACATCGTGTATAAGGGCGCTGAAGCTTTCTTT. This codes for CASNIVYKGAEAFF.

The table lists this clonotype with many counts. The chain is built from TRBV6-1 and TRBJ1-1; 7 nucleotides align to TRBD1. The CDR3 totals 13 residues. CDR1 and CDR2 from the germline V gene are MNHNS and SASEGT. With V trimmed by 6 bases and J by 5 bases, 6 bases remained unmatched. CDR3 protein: CASSTRGRTEAFF. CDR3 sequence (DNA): TGTGCCAGCAGCACCAGGGGGAGGACTGAAGCTTTCTTT.

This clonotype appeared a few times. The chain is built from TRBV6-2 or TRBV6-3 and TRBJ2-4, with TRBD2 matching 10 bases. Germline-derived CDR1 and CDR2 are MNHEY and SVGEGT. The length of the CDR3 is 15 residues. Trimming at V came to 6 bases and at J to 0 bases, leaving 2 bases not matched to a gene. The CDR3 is CASRPSGRAKNIQYF. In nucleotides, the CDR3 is TGTGCCAGCAGACCTAGCGGGAGAGCCAAAAACATTCAGTACTTC.

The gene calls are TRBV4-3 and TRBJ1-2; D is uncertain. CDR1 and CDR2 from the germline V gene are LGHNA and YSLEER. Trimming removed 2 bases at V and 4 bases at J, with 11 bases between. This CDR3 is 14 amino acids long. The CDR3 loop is CASSQLGGPYGYTF. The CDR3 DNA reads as TGCGCCAGCAGCCAATTGGGAGGTCCCTATGGCTACACCTTC.

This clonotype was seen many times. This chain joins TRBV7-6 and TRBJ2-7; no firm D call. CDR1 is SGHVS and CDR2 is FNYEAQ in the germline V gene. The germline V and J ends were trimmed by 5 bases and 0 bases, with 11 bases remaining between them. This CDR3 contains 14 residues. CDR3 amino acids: CASSMAGLSYEQYF. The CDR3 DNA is TGTGCCAGCAGCATGGCCGGGCTCTCCTACGAGCAGTACTTC.

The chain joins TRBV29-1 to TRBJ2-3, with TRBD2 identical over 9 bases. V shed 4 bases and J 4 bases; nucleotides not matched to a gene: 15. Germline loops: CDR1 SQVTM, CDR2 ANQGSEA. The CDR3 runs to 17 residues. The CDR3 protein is CSVGGVAGGTGADTQYF. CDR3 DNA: TGCAGCGTTGGAGGAGTGGCGGGAGGGACCGGAGCAGATACGCAGTATTTT.

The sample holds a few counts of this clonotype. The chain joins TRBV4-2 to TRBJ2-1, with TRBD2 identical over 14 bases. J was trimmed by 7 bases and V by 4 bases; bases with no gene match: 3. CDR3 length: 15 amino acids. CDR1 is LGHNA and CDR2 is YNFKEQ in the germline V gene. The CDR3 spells CASSLGTSGRNEQFF. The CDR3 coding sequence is TGTGCCAGCAGCCTTGGGACTAGCGGGAGAAATGAGCAGTTCTTC.